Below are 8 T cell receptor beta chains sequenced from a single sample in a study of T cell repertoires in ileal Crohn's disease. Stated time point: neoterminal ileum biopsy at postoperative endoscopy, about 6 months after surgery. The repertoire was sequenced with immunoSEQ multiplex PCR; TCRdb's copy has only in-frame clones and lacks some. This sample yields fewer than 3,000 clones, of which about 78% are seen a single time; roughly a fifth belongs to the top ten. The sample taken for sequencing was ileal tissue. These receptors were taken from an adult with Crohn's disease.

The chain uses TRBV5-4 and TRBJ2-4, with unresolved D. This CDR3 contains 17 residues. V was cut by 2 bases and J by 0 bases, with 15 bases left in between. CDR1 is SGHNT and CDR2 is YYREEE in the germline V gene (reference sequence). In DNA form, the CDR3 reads TGTGCCAGCAGCTTAGCCCCAGGAACCCTAGCCAAAAACATTCAGTACTTC. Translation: CASSLAPGTLAKNIQYF.

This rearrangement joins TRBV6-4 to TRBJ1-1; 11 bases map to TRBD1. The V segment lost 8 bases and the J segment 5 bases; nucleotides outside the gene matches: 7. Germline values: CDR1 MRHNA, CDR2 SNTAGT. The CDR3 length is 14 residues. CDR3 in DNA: TGTGCCAGCTCTCCGGGACAGGGGGGAACTGAAGCTTTCTTT. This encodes CASSPGQGGTEAFF.

In DNA, the CDR3 is TGTGCCAGCAGCGGAGGACTGGGGTACAATGAGCAGTTCTTC. Translated: CASSGGLGYNEQFF. V is TRBV5-6 and J is TRBJ2-1; possibly TRBD2 for D (5 bases). The V gene's germline CDR1 is SGHDT and CDR2 YYEEEE. Trimming took off 4 bases at V and 4 bases at J, with 12 bases between the two ends. The length of the CDR3 is 14 residues.

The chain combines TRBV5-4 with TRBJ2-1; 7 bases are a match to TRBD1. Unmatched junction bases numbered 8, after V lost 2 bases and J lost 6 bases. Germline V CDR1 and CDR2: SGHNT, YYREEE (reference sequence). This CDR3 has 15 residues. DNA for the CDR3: TGTGCCAGCAGCTTCGGCCAGGGGGTTGCCAATGAGCAGTTCTTC. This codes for CASSFGQGVANEQFF.

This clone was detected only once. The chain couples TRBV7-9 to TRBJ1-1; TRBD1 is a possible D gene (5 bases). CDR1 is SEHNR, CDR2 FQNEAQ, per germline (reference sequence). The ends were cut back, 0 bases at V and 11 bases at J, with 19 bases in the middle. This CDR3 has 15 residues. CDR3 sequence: CASSLAQVETAGAFF. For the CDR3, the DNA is TGTGCCAGCAGCTTAGCGCAGGTAGAGACAGCTGGGGCTTTCTTT.

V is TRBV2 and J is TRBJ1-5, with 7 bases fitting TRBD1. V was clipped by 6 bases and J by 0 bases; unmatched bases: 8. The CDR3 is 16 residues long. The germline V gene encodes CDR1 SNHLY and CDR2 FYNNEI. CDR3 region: CASRRQGSNSNQPQHF. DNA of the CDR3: TGTGCCAGCAGGAGACAGGGCTCTAATAGCAATCAGCCCCAGCATTTT.

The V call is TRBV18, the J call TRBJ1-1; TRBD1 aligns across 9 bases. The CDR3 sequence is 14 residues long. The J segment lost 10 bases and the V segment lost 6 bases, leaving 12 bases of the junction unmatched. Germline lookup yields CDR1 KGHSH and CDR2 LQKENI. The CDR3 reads CASSPDRGTFGAFF. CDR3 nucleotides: TGTGCCAGCTCGCCGGACAGGGGAACATTTGGAGCTTTCTTT.

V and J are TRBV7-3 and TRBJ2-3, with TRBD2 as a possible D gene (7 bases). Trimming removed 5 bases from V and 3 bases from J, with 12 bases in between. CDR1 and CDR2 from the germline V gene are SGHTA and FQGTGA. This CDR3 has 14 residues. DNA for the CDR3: TGTGCCAGCAGCCCTAGCGGACAGACAGATACGCAGTATTTT. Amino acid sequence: CASSPSGQTDTQYF. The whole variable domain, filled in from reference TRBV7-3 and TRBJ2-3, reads GAGVSQTPSNKVTEKGKYVELRCDPISGHTALYWYRQSLGQGPEFLIYFQGTGAADDSGLPNDRFFAVRPEGSVSTLKIQRTERGDSAVYLCASSPSGQTDTQYFGPGTRLTVL.